What follows are 13 T cell receptor beta chains derived from one specimen sequenced in a study of shared T cell receptors in the human thymus. Profiled with immunoSEQ multiplex PCR; TCRdb holds only in-frame clones, not every one. In the table there are about 380,000 clones, roughly 94% of which are singletons. Sequenced input: thymocytes. The receptor source for this set is a human donor.

V gene TRBV28 combines with J gene TRBJ2-7; D gene ambiguous. The CDR3 is 13 residues long. The V gene's germline CDR1 is MDHEN and CDR2 SYDVKM. Trimming took off 8 bases at V and 2 bases at J, with 13 bases between the two ends. CDR3 sequence: CASAFIMAYEQYF. The CDR3 bases are TGTGCCAGCGCCTTCATCATGGCCTACGAGCAGTACTTC. The full variable domain, in which reference TRBV28 and TRBJ2-7 provide the parts outside the CDR3, is DVKVTQSSRYLVKRTGEKVFLECVQDMDHENMFWYRQDPGLGLRLIYFSYDVKMKEKGDIPEGYSVSREKKERFSLILESASTNQTSMYLCASAFIMAYEQYFGPGTRLTVT.

V gene TRBV28 combines with J gene TRBJ2-3; D unclear. The CDR3 spans 15 residues. V was cut by 1 base and J by 0 bases, with 8 bases left in between. Germline CDR1 is MDHEN and CDR2 is SYDVKM. Here the CDR3 reads CASSLYGLSTDTQYF. CDR3 bases: TGTGCCAGCAGTTTATATGGTCTTAGCACAGATACGCAGTATTTT.

The V and J genes are TRBV5-4 and TRBJ1-4; D uncertain. This CDR3 region has 16 residues. Germline V gene lookup returns CDR1 SGHNT and CDR2 YYREEE (reference sequence). V was cut by 6 bases and J by 8 bases, with 23 bases left in between. The CDR3 here is CASTPGPGAMWEKLFF. In nucleotides, the CDR3 is TGTGCCAGCACGCCCGGTCCGGGCGCGATGTGGGAAAAACTGTTTTTT.

This chain uses TRBV14 with TRBJ1-4; D not resolved. V lost 4 bases and J 4 bases, leaving 7 bases between the germline ends. The CDR3 consists of 13 residues. CDR1 and CDR2 (germline): SGHDN, FVKESK. CDR3 nucleotides: TGTGCCAGCAGCCTGTCCCTTAATGAAAAACTGTTTTTT. Its translation is CASSLSLNEKLFF.

The chain has TRBV30 and TRBJ1-1; D is undetermined. CDR1 is GTSNPN, CDR2 SVGIG, per germline (reference sequence). CDR3 size: 14 residues. The V end lost 4 bases, the J end lost 6 bases, and 18 bases lay between the germline ends. In DNA, the CDR3 is TGTGCCTGGACGCTCGACGGGGTGAAGGCTGAAGCTTTCTTT. It is translated as CAWTLDGVKAEAFF.

The chain employs TRBV6-1 and TRBJ2-7; unclear D gene. Trimming took 2 bases from V and 0 from J, leaving 17 bases between them. This CDR3 contains 17 residues. From germline, CDR1 is MNHNS and CDR2 SASEGT. The CDR3 reads CASSENAGPGRSYEQYF. CDR3 coding DNA: TGTGCCAGCAGTGAAAATGCAGGACCTGGCCGCTCCTACGAGCAGTACTTC.

The chain is built from TRBV5-6 and TRBJ1-2, with a weak D call TRBD1 (5 bases). Trimming took off 9 bases at V and 2 bases at J, with 11 bases between the two ends. The CDR3 spans 12 residues. In germline, CDR1 is SGHDT, CDR2 YYEEEE. This chain's CDR3 is CATRAKNYGYTF. The CDR3 DNA reads as TGTGCCACCAGGGCGAAGAACTATGGCTACACCTTC.

The chain has TRBV19 and TRBJ1-5, with a possible D match to TRBD1 (5 bases). The CDR3 sequence is 14 residues long. Germline CDR1 LNHDA, CDR2 SQIVND (reference sequence). Trimming stripped 5 bases from V and 3 bases from J, with 11 bases between. The CDR3 sequence: CASSPDSSNQPQHF. The CDR3, as DNA: TGTGCCAGTAGTCCCGACAGCTCCAATCAGCCCCAGCATTTT.

V and J are TRBV10-3 and TRBJ2-7; a weak D match, TRBD2 (6 bases). CDR1 and CDR2 (germline): ENHRY, SYGVKD. Trimming took off 4 bases at V and 2 bases at J, with 12 bases between the two ends. The CDR3 totals 14 residues. CDR3 sequence: CAISVGRDPYEQYF. CDR3 DNA sequence: TGTGCCATCAGTGTAGGGCGGGACCCCTACGAGCAGTACTTC.

CDR3 DNA sequence: TGTGCCAGCAGCGTTGCCGGGAGGCCCGGGGAGCTGTTTTTT. It is translated as CASSVAGRPGELFF. The chain joins TRBV9 to TRBJ2-2; the match to TRBD2 covers 7 bases. V lost 2 bases and J lost 6; bases outside the gene matches: 4. The germline CDR1 and CDR2 sequences are SGDLS and YYNGEE. This CDR3 is built from 14 residues. The whole variable domain, filled in from reference TRBV9 and TRBJ2-2, reads DSGVTQTPKHLITATGQRVTLRCSPRSGDLSVYWYQQSLDQGLQFLIQYYNGEERAKGNILERFSAQQFPDLHSELNLSSLELGDSALYFCASSVAGRPGELFFGEGSRLTVL.

In its sample, this clone was seen a few times. The V and J genes are TRBV7-6 and TRBJ2-1; maybe TRBD2 (7 bases). The CDR3 runs to 16 residues. The V gene's germline CDR1 is SGHVS and CDR2 FNYEAQ. The ends were cut back, 0 bases at V and 10 bases at J, with 19 bases in the middle. The CDR3 nucleotides read TGTGCCAGCAGCTTAGCGCAGGAGGGAGGGGGTTCCGAGCAGTTCTTC. This sequence encodes CASSLAQEGGGSEQFF.

The V call is TRBV27, the J call TRBJ2-5; 9 nucleotides agree with TRBD1. CDR1 is MNHEY and CDR2 is SMNVEV in the germline V gene (reference sequence). This CDR3 contains 15 residues. J was trimmed by 5 bases and V by 6 bases; bases with no gene match: 10. CDR3 sequence: CASRRPGQGSETQYF. DNA for the CDR3: TGTGCCAGCAGACGGCCGGGACAGGGTTCGGAGACCCAGTACTTC.

This clone showed up just once. This chain joins TRBV6-5 and TRBJ2-1; 7 positions agree with TRBD1. CDR1 is MNHEY, CDR2 SVGAGI, per germline. This CDR3 has 14 residues. V shed 5 bases and J 12 bases; nucleotides not matched to a gene: 13. The CDR3 bases are TGTGCCAGCAGTATGCTCGACAGGGATGGGGGGCAGTTCTTC. Translating gives CASSMLDRDGGQFF.